In its sample, the clone carrying this T cell receptor beta chain was seen a few times. Adult donors, all healthy and HIV-negative, had no recent acute infections or vaccinations. These data belong to a study of shared clonotypes between healthy human individuals. The CDR3 is 13 amino acids. V gave up 7 bases and J gave up 3 bases, with 12 bases separating them. Germline loops: CDR1 LNHDA, CDR2 SQIVND (reference sequence). Repertoires were generated with immunoSEQ multiplex PCR, while TCRdb's copy carries only in-frame clones and drops some. The repertoire holds 550,000 to 850,000 clones, with over 55% as singletons.

What was sequenced was memory CD4+ T cells sorted from blood. This sample's subset: CD45RA-negative fraction. The receptor comes from a woman aged 25 to 39 in good health. The chain employs TRBV19 and TRBJ1-1, with unresolved D. This CDR3 reads CASKHNPDTEAFF. The CDR3 DNA follows: TGTGCCAGTAAGCACAACCCCGACACTGAAGCTTTCTTT.